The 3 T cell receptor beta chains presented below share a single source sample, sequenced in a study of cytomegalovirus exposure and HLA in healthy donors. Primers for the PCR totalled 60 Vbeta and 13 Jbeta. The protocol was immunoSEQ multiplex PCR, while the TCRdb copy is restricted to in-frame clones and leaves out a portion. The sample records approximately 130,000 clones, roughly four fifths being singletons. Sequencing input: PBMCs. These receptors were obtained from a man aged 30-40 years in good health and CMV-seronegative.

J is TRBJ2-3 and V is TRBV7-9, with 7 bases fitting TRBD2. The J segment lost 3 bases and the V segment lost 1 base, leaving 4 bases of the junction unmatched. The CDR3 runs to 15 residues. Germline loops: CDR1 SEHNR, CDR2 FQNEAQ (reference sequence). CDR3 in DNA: TGTGCCAGCAGCTTAGGGACTAGGGGTACAGATACGCAGTATTTT. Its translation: CASSLGTRGTDTQYF.

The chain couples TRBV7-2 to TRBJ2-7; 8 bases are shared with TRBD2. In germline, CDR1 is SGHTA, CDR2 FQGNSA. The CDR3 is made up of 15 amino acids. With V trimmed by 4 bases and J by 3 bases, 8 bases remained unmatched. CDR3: CASSSSGGSDYEQYF. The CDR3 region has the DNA TGTGCCAGCAGCTCCAGCGGGGGTTCTGACTACGAGCAGTACTTC.

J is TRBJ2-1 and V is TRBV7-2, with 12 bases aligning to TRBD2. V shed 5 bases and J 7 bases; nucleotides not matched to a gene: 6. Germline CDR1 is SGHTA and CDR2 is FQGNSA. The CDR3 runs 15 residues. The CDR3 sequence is CASSERLAGANEQFF. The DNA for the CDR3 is TGTGCCAGCAGCGAAAGACTAGCGGGGGCGAATGAGCAGTTCTTC.